The next 8 T cell receptor beta chains were all read from a single sample in a study of T-cell reconstitution after alpha-beta-depleted transplantation in children. Molecular barcoding with unique molecular identifiers was used for the TCRbeta library. TCRdb reprocessed the PCR reads with MiXCR, giving one entry per CDR3 protein. The sample has 600,000 to 700,000 distinct CDR3 sequences; about 12% are singletons. Sequencing was performed on PBMCs, taken before TCRalphabeta/CD19-depleted stem cell transplant. Every receptor here comes from a girl under 10 years old with congenital amegakaryocytic thrombocytopenia, due to receive a stem cell transplant.

This clonotype was picked up a small number of times. This rearrangement joins TRBV28 to TRBJ2-2; D remains unclear. The CDR3 spans 13 residues. The germline V gene has CDR1 MDHEN and CDR2 SYDVKM. V gave up 2 bases and J gave up 8 bases, with 9 bases separating them. CDR3: CASSLEVLGELFF. Written as DNA, the CDR3 is TGTGCCAGCAGTTTAGAAGTATTGGGGGAGCTGTTTTTT.

The chain links TRBV5-5 to TRBJ2-1; TRBD2 matches 7 bases. The germline V gene has CDR1 SGHKS and CDR2 YYEKEE (reference sequence). V lost 3 bases, J lost 3 bases, and 3 bases stayed unmatched. The CDR3 length is 14 residues. The CDR3 region is CASSSSGNYNEQFF. Written as DNA, the CDR3 is TGTGCCAGCAGCTCAAGCGGGAACTACAATGAGCAGTTCTTC.

This clonotype came up many times. This sequence joins TRBV20-1 and TRBJ2-3, with D possibly TRBD2 on 6 matching bases. The CDR3 consists of 15 residues. The V and J ends lost 6 bases and 4 bases respectively, with 20 bases between them. Germline CDR1 DFQATT, CDR2 SNEGSKA (reference sequence). The CDR3, as DNA: TGCAGTGCAAATAGCGGAAACTTTGGGGCAGATACGCAGTATTTT. Amino acids: CSANSGNFGADTQYF.

This chain joins TRBV20-1 and TRBJ2-3, with D tentatively TRBD1 (5 bases). CDR3 length: 16 amino acids. Trimming removed 5 bases from V and 2 bases from J, with 20 bases in between. Looked up from germline, CDR1 is DFQATT and CDR2 is SNEGSKA (reference sequence). The CDR3 reads CSARTPTGVLTDTQYF. DNA of the CDR3: TGCAGTGCTCGCACGCCCACAGGCGTCCTCACAGATACGCAGTATTTT.

The chain employs TRBV7-7 and TRBJ2-1, with 11 bases that match TRBD2. This CDR3 region has 16 residues. The J segment lost 1 base and the V segment lost 5 bases, leaving 4 bases of the junction unmatched. Germline assignment: CDR1 SSHAT and CDR2 FNYEAQ (reference sequence). The CDR3 nucleotides are TGTGCCAGCAGCCTTAGCGGGAGGGCATCCTACAATGAGCAGTTCTTC. Encoded protein: CASSLSGRASYNEQFF.

This clonotype turned up a few times. The chain has TRBV3-1 and TRBJ1-1, with D unresolved. The CDR3 loop spans 13 amino acids. Germline V gene sequence: CDR1 LGHDT, CDR2 YNNKEL (reference sequence). Trimming cost V 7 bases and J 5 bases, with 14 bases left between them. The CDR3 DNA follows: TGTGCCAGCACCGGGCGAACGGAAACTGAAGCTTTCTTT. Translating it yields CASTGRTETEAFF.

This clonotype was seen at least ten times. This chain uses TRBV14 with TRBJ2-3; D unresolved. Germline CDR1 SGHDN, CDR2 FVKESK. The CDR3 is made up of 12 amino acids. With 3 bases removed from V and 5 bases from J, the gap between germline ends came to 6 bases. The CDR3 is CASSQNLDTQYF. The DNA of the CDR3 is TGTGCCAGCAGCCAGAACCTAGATACGCAGTATTTT. Complete variable domain (other parts from reference TRBV14 and TRBJ2-3): EAGVTQFPSHSVIEKGQTVTLRCDPISGHDNLYWYRRVMGKEIKFLLHFVKESKQDESGMPNNRFLAERTGGTYSTLKVQPAELEDSGVYFCASSQNLDTQYFGPGTRLTVL.

V usage is TRBV12-3 or TRBV12-4 and J usage is TRBJ2-5; no clear D. V shed 11 bases and J shed 2 bases, with 12 bases lying between them. CDR3 length: 12 amino acids. CDR3 sequence reads: CAWPTRQETQYF. The DNA of the CDR3 is TGTGCCTGGCCAACAAGACAAGAGACCCAGTACTTC.